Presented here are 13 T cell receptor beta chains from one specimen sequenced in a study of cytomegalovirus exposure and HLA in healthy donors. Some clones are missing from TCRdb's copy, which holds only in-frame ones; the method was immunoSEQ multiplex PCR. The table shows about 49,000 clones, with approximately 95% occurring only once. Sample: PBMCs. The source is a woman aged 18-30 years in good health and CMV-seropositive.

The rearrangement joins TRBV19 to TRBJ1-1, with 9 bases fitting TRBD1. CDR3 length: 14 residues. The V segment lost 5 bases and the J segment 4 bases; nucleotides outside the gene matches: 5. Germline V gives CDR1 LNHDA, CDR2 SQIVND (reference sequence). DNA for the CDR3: TGTGCCAGTAGTCCCCGGGACAGGGTCACTGAAGCTTTCTTT. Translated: CASSPRDRVTEAFF.

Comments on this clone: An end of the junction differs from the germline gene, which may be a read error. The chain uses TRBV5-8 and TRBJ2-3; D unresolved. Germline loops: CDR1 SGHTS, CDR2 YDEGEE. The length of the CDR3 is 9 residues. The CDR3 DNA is TGTGCCAGCAGCCGTCTTTCCCCGTTT. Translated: CASSRLSPF.

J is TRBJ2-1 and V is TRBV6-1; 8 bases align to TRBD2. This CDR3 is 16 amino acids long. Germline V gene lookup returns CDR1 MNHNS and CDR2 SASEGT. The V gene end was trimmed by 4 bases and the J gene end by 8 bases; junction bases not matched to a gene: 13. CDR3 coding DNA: TGTGCCAGCAGTGCCCCAGCGGGAGCGGGTCTCGATGAGCAGTTCTTC. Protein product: CASSAPAGAGLDEQFF.

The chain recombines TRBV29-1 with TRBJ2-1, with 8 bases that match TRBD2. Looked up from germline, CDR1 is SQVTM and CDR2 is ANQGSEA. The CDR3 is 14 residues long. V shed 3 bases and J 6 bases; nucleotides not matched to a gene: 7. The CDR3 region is CSVDFGTRVNEQFF. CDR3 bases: TGCAGCGTTGATTTTGGGACTAGAGTCAATGAGCAGTTCTTC.

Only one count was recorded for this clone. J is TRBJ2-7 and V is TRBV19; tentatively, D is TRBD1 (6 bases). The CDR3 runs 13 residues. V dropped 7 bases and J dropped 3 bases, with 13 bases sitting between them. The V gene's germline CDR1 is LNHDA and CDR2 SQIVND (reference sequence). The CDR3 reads CASNKGQHYEQYF. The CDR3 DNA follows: TGTGCCAGTAACAAGGGACAACACTACGAGCAGTACTTC.

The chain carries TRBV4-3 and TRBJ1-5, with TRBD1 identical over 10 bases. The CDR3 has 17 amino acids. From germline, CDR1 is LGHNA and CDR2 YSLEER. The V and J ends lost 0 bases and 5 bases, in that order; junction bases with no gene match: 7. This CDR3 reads CASSQDHGQGGHQPQHF. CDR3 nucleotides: TGCGCCAGCAGCCAAGATCACGGACAGGGGGGACATCAGCCCCAGCATTTT.

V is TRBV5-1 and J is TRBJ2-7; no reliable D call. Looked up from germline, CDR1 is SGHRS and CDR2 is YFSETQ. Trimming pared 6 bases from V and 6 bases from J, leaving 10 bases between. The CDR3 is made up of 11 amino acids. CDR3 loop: CASTSSSEQYF. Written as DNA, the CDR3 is TGCGCCAGCACCAGTAGCTCCGAGCAGTACTTC. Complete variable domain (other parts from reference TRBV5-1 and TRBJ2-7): KAGVTQTPRYLIKTRGQQVTLSCSPISGHRSVSWYQQTPGQGLQFLFEYFSETQRNKGNFPGRFSGRQFSNSRSEMNVSTLELGDSALYLCASTSSSEQYFGPGTRLTVT.

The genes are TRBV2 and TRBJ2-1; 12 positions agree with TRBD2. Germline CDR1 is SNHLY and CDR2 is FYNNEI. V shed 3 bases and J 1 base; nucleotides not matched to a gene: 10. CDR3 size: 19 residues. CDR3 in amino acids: CASSEMGLAGEGSYNEQFF. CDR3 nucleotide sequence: TGTGCCAGCAGTGAGATGGGACTAGCGGGTGAGGGATCCTACAATGAGCAGTTCTTC.

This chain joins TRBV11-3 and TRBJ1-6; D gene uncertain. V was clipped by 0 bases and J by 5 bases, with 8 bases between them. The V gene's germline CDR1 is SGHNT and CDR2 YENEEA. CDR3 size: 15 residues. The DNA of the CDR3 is TGTGCCAGCAGCTTAGAGGAGTCGGATAATTCACCCCTCCACTTT. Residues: CASSLEESDNSPLHF.

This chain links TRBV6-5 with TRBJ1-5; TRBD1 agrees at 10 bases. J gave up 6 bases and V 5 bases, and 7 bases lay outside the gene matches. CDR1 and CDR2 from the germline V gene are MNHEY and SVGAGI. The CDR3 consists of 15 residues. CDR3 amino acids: CASSTGQGDLQPQHF. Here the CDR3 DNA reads TGTGCCAGCAGTACTGGACAGGGGGATCTTCAGCCCCAGCATTTT.

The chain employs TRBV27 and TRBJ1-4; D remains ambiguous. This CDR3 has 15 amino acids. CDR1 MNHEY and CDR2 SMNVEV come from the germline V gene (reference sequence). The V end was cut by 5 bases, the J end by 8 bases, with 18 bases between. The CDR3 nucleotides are TGTGCCAGCAGTCCCCGGGGATTCACCCCAGAAAAACTGTTTTTT. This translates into CASSPRGFTPEKLFF.

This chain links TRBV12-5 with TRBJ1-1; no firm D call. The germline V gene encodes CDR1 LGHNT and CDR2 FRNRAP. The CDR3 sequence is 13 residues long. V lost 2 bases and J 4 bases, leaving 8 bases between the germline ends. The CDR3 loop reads CASGLSRSTEAFF. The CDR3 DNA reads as TGTGCTAGTGGTTTGTCCCGGTCCACTGAAGCTTTCTTT.

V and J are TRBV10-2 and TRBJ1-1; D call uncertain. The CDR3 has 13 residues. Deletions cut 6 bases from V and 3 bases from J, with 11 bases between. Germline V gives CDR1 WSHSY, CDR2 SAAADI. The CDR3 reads CASRVRRDTEAFF. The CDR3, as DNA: TGCGCCAGCAGAGTTCGGAGGGACACTGAAGCTTTCTTT.